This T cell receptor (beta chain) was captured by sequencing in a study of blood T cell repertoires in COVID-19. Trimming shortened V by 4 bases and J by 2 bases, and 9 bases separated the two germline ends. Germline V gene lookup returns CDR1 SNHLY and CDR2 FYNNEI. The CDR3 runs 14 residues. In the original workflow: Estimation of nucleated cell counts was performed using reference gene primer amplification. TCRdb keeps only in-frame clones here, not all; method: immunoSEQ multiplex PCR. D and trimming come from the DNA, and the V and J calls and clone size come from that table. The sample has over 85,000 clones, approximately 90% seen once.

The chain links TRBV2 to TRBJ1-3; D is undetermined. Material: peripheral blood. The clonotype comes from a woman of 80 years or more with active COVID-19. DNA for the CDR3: TGTGCCAGCAGTGTGAGGCAAACTGGAAACACCATATATTTT. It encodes CASSVRQTGNTIYF. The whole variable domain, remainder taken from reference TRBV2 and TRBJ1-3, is EPEVTQTPSHQVTQMGQEVILRCVPISNHLYFYWYRQILGQKVEFLVSFYNNEISEKSEIFDDQFSVERPDGSNFTLKIRSTKLEDSAMYFCASSVRQTGNTIYFGEGSWLTVV.